Shown below are 23 T cell receptor beta chains from a single sample sequenced in a study of CXCR3-negative and CXCR3-positive naive CD8 T cells. It was by 5' RACE with UMI labels that the TRB cDNA libraries were prepared. With the 5' RACE reads reprocessed, TCRdb shows one record per CDR3 protein and no DNA. This sample's table reports some 54,000 distinct CDR3 sequences. Study findings and constraints: CXCR3-positive naive cells carried more hydrophobic TRB CDR3s than CXCR3-negative naive cells did.

Their antigens remain unidentified. The sequenced sample was naive CXCR3+ CD8+ T cells from blood. The subset: CD45RO-CCR7+CD27+CD95- naive CD8+ T cells expressing CXCR3 (TNR3+). These TCRs come from a human donor in good health. Some clones in this sample may be carry-over from other donors' samples.

V is TRBV15 and J is TRBJ1-5; with no DNA, the TCRdb D assignment of TRBD1 cannot be verified. CDR1 LNHNV and CDR2 YYDKDF come from the germline V gene (reference sequence). The CDR3 extends over 16 amino acids. The CDR3 region is CATSSPPGTGNQPQHF.

The chain combines TRBV7-9 with TRBJ1-2; TCRdb reports TRBD1, a call that lacks DNA to check it against. This CDR3 is 15 amino acids long. Per germline, CDR1 SEHNR and CDR2 FQNEAQ (reference sequence). The CDR3 here is CASSPPDRLIYGYTF. The complete variable domain, with remaining parts taken from reference TRBV7-9 and TRBJ1-2, reads DTGVSQNPRHKITKRGQNVTFRCDPISEHNRLYWYRQTLGQGPEFLTYFQNEAQLEKSRLLSDRFSAERPKGSFSTLEIQRTEQGDSAMYLCASSPPDRLIYGYTFGSGTRLTVV.

The V and J genes are TRBV7-9 and TRBJ2-1; TCRdb's D call, TRBD1, is unchecked because there is no DNA. This CDR3 has 12 residues. Germline CDR1 and CDR2: SEHNR and FQNEAQ (reference sequence). CDR3 protein: CASSPQGFEQFF.

Its frequency marks this clonotype as medium-sized. V is TRBV6-6 and J is TRBJ2-7; the TCRdb call, TRBD1, lacks DNA for checking. Germline values: CDR1 MNHNY, CDR2 SVGAGI (reference sequence). This CDR3 region has 16 residues. This chain's CDR3 is CASTPQPGQGAYEQYF.

The chain has TRBV10-1 and TRBJ1-4. The CDR3 contains 14 residues. CDR1 and CDR2 from the germline V gene are WNHNN and SYGVQD (reference sequence). The CDR3 reads CASSDDWDREKLFF.

This CDR3 is CASSQVGSDEQYF. This sequence joins TRBV4-2 and TRBJ2-7. The CDR3 is 13 amino acids. The germline gives CDR1 LGHNA, CDR2 YNFKEQ.

V is TRBV3-1 and J is TRBJ2-6. Germline values: CDR1 LGHDT, CDR2 YNNKEL (reference sequence). The CDR3 is 17 amino acids. The CDR3: CASSPTPGRSGANVLTF.

The J gene is TRBJ2-7, the V gene TRBV20-1; TCRdb reports TRBD1, a call that lacks DNA to check it against. The CDR3 consists of 13 residues. Per germline, CDR1 DFQATT and CDR2 SNEGSKA (reference sequence). CDR3 amino acids: CSVRGQAYYEQYF.

The chain recombines TRBV7-8 with TRBJ2-2; TCRdb's assignment of TRBD2 cannot be checked, as there is no DNA. Per the germline V gene, CDR1 is SGHVS and CDR2 is FQNEAQ. The CDR3 covers 18 residues. CDR3 region: CASSWEAGTERYTGELFF.

The chain has TRBV16 and TRBJ2-1; TCRdb names TRBD1, which stays unverified in the absence of DNA. Per germline, CDR1 KGHSY and CDR2 FQNENV. The CDR3 covers 15 residues. Here the CDR3 reads CASSQSKRGGGEQFF.

The CDR3 here is CASSLFWGQGTQYF. The chain combines TRBV5-5 with TRBJ2-5; TCRdb returns TRBD1, unconfirmable since there is no DNA. The CDR3 loop spans 14 amino acids. The germline gives CDR1 SGHKS, CDR2 YYEKEE (reference sequence).

The genes are TRBV3-1 and TRBJ1-1; the TCRdb call, TRBD1, lacks DNA for checking. CDR1 LGHDT and CDR2 YNNKEL come from the germline V gene (reference sequence). The length of the CDR3 is 18 residues. Here the CDR3 reads CASSQDNGYNLPGTEAFF.

This sequence joins TRBV7-9 and TRBJ2-7; absent DNA, TCRdb's TRBD2 call cannot be checked. The CDR3 consists of 17 residues. CDR1 is SEHNR, CDR2 FQNEAQ, per germline (reference sequence). The CDR3 protein is CASSLFSRTSGGYEQYF.

This rearrangement joins TRBV29-1 to TRBJ2-3; the TRBD2 assignment by TCRdb is unverifiable without DNA. CDR1 is SQVTM, CDR2 ANQGSEA, per germline. The CDR3 is 16 residues long. The CDR3 sequence: CSVEGMTSFGTDTQYF.

V is TRBV6-5 and J is TRBJ2-5. Germline lookup yields CDR1 MNHEY and CDR2 SVGAGI. The CDR3 runs 16 residues. CDR3 sequence: CASSYASGSVQETQYF.

V usage is TRBV12-3 or TRBV12-4 and J usage is TRBJ1-2; TCRdb calls TRBD1, which cannot be checked without DNA. CDR3 length: 14 amino acids. CDR3 sequence: CATDPDGLHGGYTF.

This chain joins TRBV29-1 and TRBJ2-1; TCRdb proposes TRBD1, but this gene call is untestable without DNA. This CDR3 contains 13 residues. CDR1 SQVTM and CDR2 ANQGSEA come from the germline V gene. The CDR3 sequence: CSVEQGIYNEQFF.

The chain combines TRBV7-2 with TRBJ2-3; TCRdb designates TRBD2, a call that cannot be tested without DNA. CDR1 and CDR2 from the germline V gene are SGHTA and FQGNSA. This CDR3 is 18 amino acids long. CDR3 protein: CASSLVELAGADTDTQYF.

This sequence joins TRBV7-9 and TRBJ2-2; TCRdb's D call, TRBD2, is unchecked because there is no DNA. CDR1 and CDR2 from the germline V gene are SEHNR and FQNEAQ (reference sequence). The CDR3 totals 16 residues. CDR3 residues: CASSSGLAGDTGELFF. The full variable domain, with the rest looked up from reference TRBV7-9 and TRBJ2-2, is DTGVSQNPRHKITKRGQNVTFRCDPISEHNRLYWYRQTLGQGPEFLTYFQNEAQLEKSRLLSDRFSAERPKGSFSTLEIQRTEQGDSAMYLCASSSGLAGDTGELFFGEGSRLTVL.

The chain couples TRBV12-3 or TRBV12-4 to TRBJ1-5; TCRdb picks TRBD1, but there is no DNA to check that call. This CDR3 region has 14 residues. This CDR3 reads CASSQGFANQPQHF.

This chain links TRBV7-2 with TRBJ2-1; no DNA is available, so the TRBD1 call from TCRdb remains unchecked. The CDR3 extends over 16 amino acids. Germline V gives CDR1 SGHTA, CDR2 FQGNSA. The CDR3 spells CASSFLTVGISNEQFF.

This chain uses TRBV7-6 with TRBJ2-1; TCRdb gives TRBD2 as the D gene, but with no DNA this cannot be confirmed. The CDR3 contains 15 residues. Germline values: CDR1 SGHVS, CDR2 FNYEAQ. The chain's CDR3 is CASSLMVATVNEQFF.

The rearrangement links TRBV6-4 to TRBJ1-1; the TCRdb call, TRBD1, lacks DNA for checking. Germline CDR1 is MRHNA and CDR2 is SNTAGT. The CDR3 consists of 13 residues. CDR3 sequence reads: CASSEQGTTEAFF.